Each of the 10 T cell receptor beta chains below was sequenced from the same sample in a study of blood T cell repertoires in COVID-19. The method was immunoSEQ multiplex PCR; TCRdb's version includes in-frame clones alone and lacks a portion of them. The sample lists approximately 240,000 clones; roughly 84% were seen once. The sample taken for sequencing was peripheral blood. The receptors were gathered from a woman aged 40 to 50 with active or convalescent COVID-19.

The chain carries TRBV18 and TRBJ1-2, with a possible D match to TRBD1 (6 bases). The CDR3 covers 16 residues. Germline CDR1 is KGHSH and CDR2 is LQKENI. V shed 3 bases and J shed 4 bases, with 18 bases lying between them. The CDR3 here is CASSPISGDNSYGYTF. CDR3 in DNA: TGTGCCAGCTCACCCATTTCCGGGGACAATTCCTATGGCTACACCTTC.

The V call is TRBV10-1, the J call TRBJ1-2; 10 nucleotides line up with TRBD1. This CDR3 spans 16 amino acids. Germline V gives CDR1 WNHNN, CDR2 SYGVQD (reference sequence). The trim removed 4 bases at V and 5 bases at J, leaving 10 bases unmatched. The CDR3 nucleotides read TGCGCCAGCAGTGGAGGGACAGGGGCTTTTAGGTATGGCTACACCTTC. It translates to CASSGGTGAFRYGYTF.

J is TRBJ2-7 and V is TRBV27, with D unresolved. With 5 bases removed from V and 3 bases from J, the gap between germline ends came to 14 bases. Germline CDR1 reads MNHEY; CDR2 reads SMNVEV (reference sequence). The CDR3 extends over 14 amino acids. The CDR3 region has the DNA TGTGCCAGCAGTCCCCTCCATCGAGTCTACGAGCAGTACGTC. Amino acids: CASSPLHRVYEQYV.

The rearrangement uses TRBV11-2 and TRBJ1-1; 7 bases line up with TRBD1. The CDR3 runs to 15 residues. Trimming took 6 bases from V and 4 from J; bases not matched to a gene: 11. Germline V lookup: CDR1 SGHAT, CDR2 FQNNGV. This CDR3 reads CASSIAGGEGTEAFF. CDR3 nucleotides: TGTGCCAGCAGTATCGCAGGGGGAGAGGGCACTGAAGCTTTCTTT.

The rearrangement joins TRBV5-1 to TRBJ1-3, with no clear D. Germline-derived CDR1 and CDR2 are SGHRS and YFSETQ. The CDR3 has 13 amino acids. V was pared by 0 bases and J by 4 bases, with 5 bases between. The CDR3 DNA is TGCGCCAGCAGCTTGGGGGCCGGAAACACCATATATTTT. The encoded protein is CASSLGAGNTIYF.

The CDR3 DNA reads TGTGCCAGCAGCCAAGGGGGAGGAGGCTACACCTTC. Translating gives CASSQGGGGYTF. The chain combines TRBV14 with TRBJ1-2; no clear D gene. Germline assignment: CDR1 SGHDN and CDR2 FVKESK. Trimming removed 1 base from V and 8 bases from J, with 8 bases in between. The CDR3 loop spans 12 amino acids.

CDR3 sequence reads: CASSSQTGVGKNIQYF. The CDR3 DNA follows: TGCGCCAGCAGCTCGCAAACAGGGGTGGGCAAAAACATTCAGTACTTC. The chain couples TRBV5-1 to TRBJ2-4, with 7 bases aligning to TRBD1. Germline CDR1 SGHRS, CDR2 YFSETQ. V gave up 3 bases and J gave up 3 bases; unmatched junction bases: 9. The CDR3 has 16 amino acids.

Comments on this clone: A much larger clone is a single base away; this may be a read error. The genes are TRBV3-1 (or the pseudogene TRBV3-2) and TRBJ1-2; a possible D gene is TRBD1 (5 bases). Trimming took 4 bases from V and 2 from J, leaving 8 bases between them. The CDR3 runs to 13 residues. CDR1 is LGHDT and CDR2 is YNNKEL in the germline V gene (reference sequence). CDR3 nucleotides: TGTGCCAGCAGCCCCGACAGAAACTATGGCTACACCTTC. This gives the protein CASSPDRNYGYTF.

The CDR3, as DNA: TGTGCCAGCCCCCCCTCGGGGTCTCAGGGGACTGAAGCTTTCTTT. Protein product: CASPPSGSQGTEAFF. V gene TRBV28 combines with J gene TRBJ1-1; possible D gene TRBD1, 6 bases. Looked up from germline, CDR1 is MDHEN and CDR2 is SYDVKM. Trimming took off 8 bases at V and 5 bases at J, with 21 bases between the two ends. The CDR3 has 15 amino acids.

This chain joins TRBV25-1 and TRBJ1-5, with 7 bases aligning to TRBD1. Germline CDR1 reads MGHDK; CDR2 reads SYGVNS. Losses at the gene ends were 6 bases for V and 4 bases for J; bases not matched to a gene: 9. The CDR3 runs 15 residues. The CDR3: CASSQTGSGNQPQHF. The CDR3 region has the DNA TGTGCCAGCAGCCAGACAGGGTCGGGGAATCAGCCCCAGCATTTT.